This T cell receptor (beta chain) emerged from a study of cytomegalovirus exposure and HLA in healthy donors (dated by TCRdb to about 2017). As for the study more broadly: According to an earlier analysis of 587 of the donors, 150 million to 200 million T cells yielded approximately 120 million unique TCR beta sequences and approximately 300 Gb of sequence data. An earlier analysis of 587 of the donors used high-throughput TCR beta sequencing to judge whether each TCR beta V gene segment behaved as functional or pseudogenic. The study combined high-throughput TCR immunosequencing, statistical association of individual TCRs with disease status, and machine learning to predict cytomegalovirus infection status. Among roughly 400 genotyped donors of the cohort, an average of approximately 240,000 unique TCR beta nucleotide sequences was sequenced per donor, of which approximately 19% were non-productive. The genetic ancestry cluster associated with self-reported Caucasian donors included around four fifths of the roughly 400 genotyped donors. In a later analysis, previously published TCR beta repertoires from several hundred donors were re-analyzed and high-resolution HLA genotyping was added so that TCR occurrence patterns could be studied. Along with the roughly 710-subject first cohort, a separate validation cohort of 120 different subjects was used. The T cell repertoires of 666 subjects were profiled by immunosequencing and related to cytomegalovirus serostatus. Donor age, sex, ethnicity and CMV serostatus were compiled together with the repertoire data. The study was designed to test whether signatures of past pathogen exposure could be identified by cataloging public T cell receptors. A later genetic analysis used genome-wide SNP genotypes for about 60% of the roughly 670 donors, treating that subset as a discovery cohort. Roughly five DR-DQ haplotypes were handled as single units for association and clustering, since linkage in the cohort was strong. Rather than using new phenotypic data, the later analysis identified candidate immune exposures from TCR beta sequences and from how often those sequences occurred across donors. All discovery cohort repertoires had been generated using a single sequencing platform. The number of donors typed differed by locus, with about 629-640 for A, B, C, DRB1 and DQB1, approximately 500 for DQA1, over 600 for DPA1, and around 460 for DPB1. HLA typing covered class I and class II loci at four-digit resolution. Roughly 320 gigabases of sequencing data and around 85 million unique TCR sequences made up an early release that covered approximately 700 HLA-typed donors.

The cohort consisted of 600 to 700 healthy bone marrow donors. At the time of sampling, all cohort members were nominally healthy, though unrecorded immune exposures were likely present. The donor tested CMV seronegative and was one of the 352 seronegative cohort members. Every donor gave a peripheral blood sample, and the peripheral blood mononuclear cells from that sample were used for TCR beta sequencing. Genomic DNA extraction from the blood cell samples was performed with the Qiagen DNeasy Blood Extraction Kit. About this clone: Its antigen has not been determined. No per-base quality is available; no much larger clone lies one base away.

Libraries came from the immunoSEQ multiplex PCR assay. For the multiplex PCR, a mixture combining 60 forward primers for TCR Vbeta segments and 13 reverse primers for TCR Jbeta segments was used. Amplification of the CDR3 region of rearranged TCR beta genes was performed with a multiplex PCR assay on genomic DNA. The Illumina HiSeq System was used to sequence the amplified TCR beta libraries as 87-base-pair reads. The paper's processing steps were these. A later analysis tallied about 77 million unique TCR beta chains across the roughly 610 repertoires, and around 9.9 million of those chains were shared by two or more donors. A nearest-neighbor algorithm error-corrected the raw reads and collapsed the reads into unique sequences, merging closely related sequences to remove PCR and sequencing errors. V, D and J gene segments were assigned by aligning CDR3 sequences to IMGT reference sequences. For a sequence to be retained, a match of at least six nucleotides to both a V gene segment and a J gene segment was required. Rearrangements were called productive when the CDR3 lacked stop codons and stayed in frame with V and J; all others were non-productive. Following IMGT convention, CDR3 was defined as the stretch from the second conserved V-encoded cysteine up to the conserved J-encoded phenylalanine. Sequences without an unambiguous match to a single V gene segment were excluded from the earlier analysis of 587 of the donors. An earlier analysis of several hundred of the donors called V segments functional above 56.7% productive rearrangements and segregating when the between-donor standard deviation exceeded 5%. A statistical classification framework was built for diagnosing cytomegalovirus status from the catalog of TCR beta chain sequences. V and J gene assignment, in a later analysis, came from comparing TCR nucleotide sequences with IMGT/GENE-DB human TR gene sequences. A later analysis assigned CDR3 sequences and most-parsimonious VDJ recombination scenarios with the TCRdist pipeline. A later analysis defined each TCR beta chain by its CDR3 amino acid sequence plus V-gene family, and excluded reads lacking a unique V-gene family. In a later analysis, fewer than 650 highly shared, low-generation-probability nucleotide sequences were removed to address suspected cross-contamination and a sequencing artifact. For each public chain, a later analysis derived a clonal expansion index from normalized ranks of inferred template counts within each repertoire. A later analysis computed generation probabilities with a VDJ recombination model fitted to out-of-frame rearrangements, and checked the results against IGoR. A later analysis scored TCR-TCR, TCR-HLA and TCR-CMV co-occurrence with hypergeometric tests, applying a repertoire-size bias correction to TCR pairs. To estimate false discovery rates, a later analysis permuted the HLA or CMV assignments 20 times. In a later analysis, co-occurring TCRs were grouped using DBSCAN, with TCRdist sequence similarity added in when clustering inside HLA-allele-positive subsets. Repertoires with fewer than 30,000 or more than 120,000 public chains were left out of co-occurrence clustering, as were about five repertoires with anomalous nucleotide sharing. What TCRdb holds here is the immuneACCESS table cut down to in-frame rearrangements. Part of the clones is not present; checked against another copy, under half of the missing clones reflect an unresolved V gene, and the others are unexplained. Clone size and the V and J calls come from that table; the DNA yielded D and trimming. Present in this sample are about 160,000 clones, 75% of which were seen just once. The leading ten clones occupy over 1.1% of the sample.

General conclusions and limits of the study: V-gene and J-gene trimming of TCR beta chains was associated with a missense DCLRE1C variant in a later genetic analysis, and the association was replicated in an independent cohort. In a later analysis, HLA-associated TCR beta chains were found to be more clonally expanded and to have lower generation probabilities than equally common non-associated chains. Some IMGT-functional V segments, including TRBV6-2 and TRBV6-3, could not be distinguished by the 87-base-pair reads and were therefore excluded. Most TCR sequences were seen in very few donors, while some public TCRs were found in many individuals. Cytomegalovirus status was reported to be diagnosed by the classifier with high specificity and sensitivity in both the original and validation cohorts. According to a later analysis, TCR association rates differed among HLA loci, with DRB1 alleles showing the most associated TCRs and HLA-C alleles showing the fewest. The presence/absence analyses assumed that sequencing depth was roughly uniform across donors, and that assumption may not be true. Specific HLA alleles were associated with 16,951 TCR beta sequences at a false discovery rate of 0.05 in a later analysis. Because some donors lacked HLA typing at each locus, the association tests relied only on the typed subset. A later genetic analysis reported fewer N-insertions in productive TCRs among donors in an Asian-associated ancestry cluster than the 666-donor mean. In an earlier analysis of approximately 590 of the donors, most TCR beta V segments appeared in productive rearrangements about 90% or about 30% of the time, broadly matching IMGT annotations. Correlated functional status among segregating V segments might be attributable to linkage disequilibrium, but an unknown experimental factor could not be ruled out. In vitro tests confirmed that a few of the cytomegalovirus-associated TCR beta chains recognize cytomegalovirus antigens. This cohort had only TCR beta chains sequenced, and the lack of alpha or paired-chain data limited which features could be detected. According to a later analysis, most CMV-associated TCR beta chains appeared to be HLA-restricted, and the HLA associations seemed to be driven largely by CMV exposure. A group of highly shared sequence variants was considered likely to be a technical artifact of the sequencing pipeline. It was suggested by the authors that the approach could potentially be generalized to other disease states and immunological phenotypes. A total of around 150 TCR beta chains were listed by the study as associated with cytomegalovirus. A further reported finding was that TCR beta sequences accurately predicted the HLA-A and HLA-B alleles for most subjects in the first cohort. Because counts were too low, more than 15 rarely observed V segments, including chromosome 9 orphons, were excluded from the earlier analysis of roughly 580 of the donors. Several of the top co-occurrence clusters appeared to be linked to parvovirus B19, influenza, CMV and Epstein-Barr virus, according to a later analysis. Immune exposure information for the cohort was limited to CMV serostatus. Assigning TCR associations to individual alleles was difficult when HLA alleles, especially DR and DQ, strongly co-occurred.

Trimming takes 3 bases off V and 6 bases off J; junction bases not matched to a gene: 5. Including the terminal cysteine and phenylalanine, the CDR3 comprises 14 residues. The entry retains the CDR3 DNA only, 42 bases that are in frame from base 1. The germline V gene provides CDR1 MDHEN and CDR2 SYDVKM. The receptor's source is a man in his late teens or twenties in good health and CMV-seronegative. The rearrangement joined TRBV28 to TRBJ2-1; 7 middle bases align to TRBD1. Sequenced sample: PBMCs. The DNA sequence is given as TGTGCCAGCAGTTTTCCGGGACAGCTCAATGAGCAGTTCTTC. Its protein is CASSFPGQLNEQFF.